The 16 T cell receptor beta chains in this list originate from one sample, sequenced in a study of cytomegalovirus exposure and HLA in healthy donors. This PCR relied on a set of 60 Vbeta primers and 13 Jbeta primers. Here immunoSEQ multiplex PCR was the method, and the copy in TCRdb shows in-frame clones only, minus some. The sample has fewer than 200,000 clones; over 70% are singletons. Sequenced: PBMCs. The source is a woman in her fifties or sixties in good health and CMV-seropositive.

This sequence joins TRBV6-1 and TRBJ1-5, with 8 bases lining up with TRBD1. The junction had 8 bases not matched to a gene; V was cut back by 6 bases and J by 7 bases. Germline CDR1 MNHNS, CDR2 SASEGT. This CDR3 spans 14 amino acids. The CDR3 DNA follows: TGTGCCAGCAGATTAGACAGGGGATACCAGCCCCAGCATTTT. This translates into CASRLDRGYQPQHF.

This clone has a handful of counts. This chain joins TRBV18 and TRBJ2-1, with D possibly being TRBD2 (6 bases). The CDR3 extends over 14 amino acids. Germline-derived CDR1 and CDR2 are KGHSH and LQKENI. Trimming pared 1 base from V and 7 bases from J, leaving 11 bases between. This CDR3 is CASSPLPGGNEQFF. CDR3 DNA: TGTGCCAGCTCACCACTGCCCGGGGGAAATGAGCAGTTCTTC.

This rearrangement joins TRBV7-9 to TRBJ2-7; 7 positions agree with TRBD1. The germline CDR1 and CDR2 sequences are SEHNR and FQNEAQ (reference sequence). The CDR3 covers 13 residues. V dropped 5 bases and J dropped 3; count of bases not matched to a gene: 4. The CDR3 here is CASSGTANYEQYF. For the CDR3, the DNA is TGTGCCAGCAGCGGGACAGCCAACTACGAGCAGTACTTC.

The gene calls are TRBV2 and TRBJ1-2; 10 nucleotides agree with TRBD1. Per the germline V gene, CDR1 is SNHLY and CDR2 is FYNNEI. The length of the CDR3 is 18 residues. V shed 0 bases, J shed 3 bases, and the junction held 10 bases outside the gene matches. The CDR3 region has the DNA TGTGCCAGCAGTGAAGCGCCGGAGACAGGGGGCGCTGACTATGGCTACACCTTC. As protein: CASSEAPETGGADYGYTF.

This chain connects TRBV6-1 to TRBJ1-3; the D gene is possibly TRBD1 (5 bases). Germline V CDR1 and CDR2: MNHNS, SASEGT. V lost 0 bases to trimming and J lost 8 bases, with 17 bases between them. This CDR3 contains 16 residues. The CDR3 sequence: CASSEADPRVGHTIYF. In DNA form, the CDR3 reads TGTGCCAGCAGTGAAGCCGATCCTAGGGTGGGGCACACCATATATTTT.

The CDR3 nucleotides read TGTGCCAGCAGAAACAGGGGAGCCTACGAGCAGTACTTC. Its protein product is CASRNRGAYEQYF. The chain has TRBV6-1 and TRBJ2-7; 7 bases map to TRBD1. Germline lookup yields CDR1 MNHNS and CDR2 SASEGT. This CDR3 spans 13 amino acids. The trim removed 6 bases at V and 2 bases at J, leaving 4 bases unmatched.

The chain combines TRBV5-1 with TRBJ1-3, with D unresolved. The CDR3 is 14 amino acids. Germline V lookup: CDR1 SGHRS, CDR2 YFSETQ. Trimming pared 1 base from V and 0 bases from J, leaving 5 bases between. The CDR3: CASSLLSSGNTIYF. The CDR3 DNA reads TGCGCCAGCAGCTTGCTGAGCTCTGGAAACACCATATATTTT. Variable domain in full (rest from reference TRBV5-1 and TRBJ1-3): KAGVTQTPRYLIKTRGQQVTLSCSPISGHRSVSWYQQTPGQGLQFLFEYFSETQRNKGNFPGRFSGRQFSNSRSEMNVSTLELGDSALYLCASSLLSSGNTIYFGEGSWLTVV.

The rearrangement uses TRBV11-2 and TRBJ2-7, with a tentative D call TRBD1 (5 bases). V was shortened by 5 bases and J by 6 bases, with 8 bases between the two germline ends. Germline CDR1 SGHAT, CDR2 FQNNGV. CDR3 size: 11 residues. As DNA, the CDR3 is TGTGCCAGCAGCCCAAGGGGCGAGCAGTACTTC. Translating it yields CASSPRGEQYF.

V is TRBV27 and J is TRBJ1-5; 7 bases line up with TRBD1. Germline V lookup: CDR1 MNHEY, CDR2 SMNVEV (reference sequence). CDR3 length equals 15 residues. The ends lost 7 bases at V and 4 bases at J; junction bases unmatched: 10. CDR3 DNA sequence: TGTGCCAGCAAACGGACAGGAGTGGCGAATCAGCCCCAGCATTTT. Amino acid sequence: CASKRTGVANQPQHF.

This clone was found once. The chain links TRBV9 to TRBJ2-1, with 10 nucleotides matching TRBD2. Germline CDR1 is SGDLS and CDR2 is YYNGEE. The CDR3 sequence is 15 residues long. V lost 5 bases, J lost 3 bases, and 5 bases stayed unmatched. The CDR3 sequence is CASSAGTSDYNEQFF. Here the CDR3 DNA reads TGTGCCAGCAGTGCCGGGACTAGCGACTACAATGAGCAGTTCTTC.

This clone was recorded once. This chain uses TRBV5-1 with TRBJ2-5, with D unclear. There are 14 residues in the CDR3. V lost 3 bases to trimming and J lost 5 bases, with 14 bases between them. Germline CDR1 is SGHRS and CDR2 is YFSETQ. The CDR3 DNA reads TGCGCCAGCAGCTCCTGGGTATCCGGGGAGACCCAGTACTTC. Translating it yields CASSSWVSGETQYF. Full variable domain (outside the CDR3, taken from reference TRBV5-1 and TRBJ2-5): KAGVTQTPRYLIKTRGQQVTLSCSPISGHRSVSWYQQTPGQGLQFLFEYFSETQRNKGNFPGRFSGRQFSNSRSEMNVSTLELGDSALYLCASSSWVSGETQYFGPGTRLLVL.

This clone was picked up one time. The CDR3 region has the DNA TGTGCCAGCAGGCAACAGGGAGTCGGCTCCTACGAGCAGTACTTC. It is translated as CASRQQGVGSYEQYF. The chain employs TRBV7-9 and TRBJ2-7, with D tentatively TRBD1 (6 bases). The CDR3 is 15 residues long. V shed 6 bases and J shed 0 bases, with 15 bases lying between them. Per the germline V gene, CDR1 is SEHNR and CDR2 is FQNEAQ (reference sequence).

This chain uses TRBV7-3 with TRBJ2-1, with 9 bases identical to TRBD2. The germline gives CDR1 SGHTA, CDR2 FQGTGA. The CDR3 sequence is 18 residues long. V was pared by 5 bases and J by 0 bases, with 11 bases of the junction left unmatched. The chain's CDR3 is CASSPRSGGRSSYNEQFF. Here the CDR3 DNA reads TGTGCCAGCAGCCCAAGAAGCGGGGGGAGAAGCTCCTACAATGAGCAGTTCTTC.

The J gene is TRBJ1-1, the V gene TRBV18; 9 nucleotides line up with TRBD1. Germline V gene lookup returns CDR1 KGHSH and CDR2 LQKENI. V shed 3 bases and J 1 base; nucleotides not matched to a gene: 3. CDR3 size: 15 residues. The chain's CDR3 is CASSPGTGWNTEAFF. The CDR3 DNA is TGTGCCAGCTCACCGGGGACAGGGTGGAACACTGAAGCTTTCTTT.

This chain uses TRBV14 with TRBJ1-1, with 7 bases matching TRBD1. The J segment lost 9 bases and the V segment lost 3 bases, leaving 10 bases of the junction unmatched. The CDR3 has 14 residues. Germline CDR1 is SGHDN and CDR2 is FVKESK. Written as DNA, the CDR3 is TGTGCCAGCAGCCATGCGACAGGGCCTGCCAAAGCTTTCTTT. As protein: CASSHATGPAKAFF.

The CDR3 DNA follows: TGTGCCAGCAGCCTCGGGACAGCCTCCTACAATGAGCAGTTCTTC. This encodes CASSLGTASYNEQFF. The chain uses TRBV7-3 and TRBJ2-1, with TRBD1 matching over 7 bases. V shed 5 bases, J shed 0 bases, and the junction held 4 bases outside the gene matches. Germline V lookup: CDR1 SGHTA, CDR2 FQGTGA. CDR3 size: 15 residues.